This entry lists 26 T cell receptor beta chains sequenced from one sample in a study of shared clonotypes between healthy human individuals. Profiling relied on immunoSEQ multiplex PCR, and the TCRdb table lists in-frame clones only, not all of them. The table lists more than 2,000,000 clones, more than 85% of them singletons. Sequencing input: naive CD4+ T cells from PBMCs. As for subset: CD45RA+ positively selected. The receptors shown here come from a man aged 18 to 29 in good health. Some clones in this sample may be carry-over from other donors' samples.

The genes are TRBV9 and TRBJ2-3; 13 positions agree with TRBD2. The V gene end was trimmed by 3 bases and the J gene end by 0 bases; junction bases not matched to a gene: 7. The CDR3 totals 18 residues. Germline V gives CDR1 SGDLS, CDR2 YYNGEE. The CDR3 here is CASSGGLAGAQSTDTQYF. Here the CDR3 DNA reads TGTGCCAGCAGCGGCGGACTAGCGGGAGCCCAAAGCACAGATACGCAGTATTTT.

The sample holds one count of this clone. This sequence joins TRBV15 and TRBJ2-5; 9 bases align to TRBD2. The CDR3 is 16 amino acids. Germline CDR1 LNHNV, CDR2 YYDKDF (reference sequence). V was pared by 8 bases and J by 2 bases, with 12 bases of the junction left unmatched. In DNA form, the CDR3 reads TGTGCCACCGGACCTAGGGCTAGCGGGACACAAGAGACCCAGTACTTC. Amino acid sequence: CATGPRASGTQETQYF.

Worth noting for this clone: This same CDR3 is encoded by further DNA sequences in the sample. The gene calls are TRBV18 and TRBJ1-2; maybe TRBD1 (5 bases). The CDR3 sequence is 12 residues long. Looked up from germline, CDR1 is KGHSH and CDR2 is LQKENI. Trimming removed 4 bases at V and 5 bases at J, with 8 bases between. The CDR3 loop reads CASSLQGYGYTF. The CDR3 DNA is TGTGCCAGCTCACTCCAGGGATATGGCTACACCTTC.

The rearrangement links TRBV28 to TRBJ2-1; 10 bases map to TRBD2. Germline loops: CDR1 MDHEN, CDR2 SYDVKM. The CDR3 has 17 amino acids. Trimming took 5 bases from V and 6 from J; bases not matched to a gene: 13. The CDR3 here is CASSQHLGAGGPNEQFF. CDR3 DNA: TGTGCCAGCAGTCAGCACCTCGGAGCGGGAGGGCCCAATGAGCAGTTCTTC.

This clone appeared once. V is TRBV10-3 and J is TRBJ2-1; D tentatively reads TRBD1 or TRBD2 (6 bases each). Per the germline V gene, CDR1 is ENHRY and CDR2 is SYGVKD. The CDR3 is 14 residues long. Trimming cost V 1 base and J 5 bases, with 9 bases left between them. CDR3 sequence (DNA): TGTGCCATCAGTGAGTGGCGGGACAACAATGAGCAGTTCTTC. Protein product: CAISEWRDNNEQFF.

The chain has TRBV7-8 and TRBJ2-1; the match to TRBD1 covers 8 bases. With 5 bases clipped from V and 9 bases from J, the junction kept 6 bases outside the gene matches. Germline V gene lookup returns CDR1 SGHVS and CDR2 FQNEAQ. This CDR3 spans 13 amino acids. CDR3 residues: CASSTGTGSEQFF. The CDR3 DNA reads TGTGCCAGCAGCACCGGGACAGGCAGTGAGCAGTTCTTC. The entire variable domain, with the rest obtained from reference TRBV7-8 and TRBJ2-1, is as follows: GAGVSQSPRYKVAKRGQDVALRCDPISGHVSLFWYQQALGQGPEFLTYFQNEAQLDKSGLPSDRFFAERPEGSVSTLKIQRTQQEDSAVYLCASSTGTGSEQFFGPGTRLTVL.

Details on this clone: Compared with germline, one end of the junction differs, possibly owing to a read error. The gene calls are TRBV7-9 and TRBJ2-5; D perhaps matches TRBD1 (7 bases). The germline gives CDR1 SEHNR, CDR2 FQNEAQ (reference sequence). The CDR3 totals 13 residues. CDR3 coding DNA: TGTGCCAGCAGCGCGGGACAGCAAGGGACCCAGTACTTC. As protein: CASSAGQQGTQYF.

The chain employs TRBV27 and TRBJ2-3; 9 positions agree with TRBD2. CDR1 is MNHEY and CDR2 is SMNVEV in the germline V gene (reference sequence). The ends lost 5 bases at V and 0 bases at J; junction bases unmatched: 6. This CDR3 contains 16 residues. The CDR3 sequence: CASSPRTSVSTDTQYF. The CDR3 DNA follows: TGTGCCAGCAGTCCCAGGACTAGCGTAAGCACAGATACGCAGTATTTT.

The CDR3 reads CASSPGTGGFGYTF. As DNA, the CDR3 is TGTGCCAGCAGTCCAGGGACAGGGGGCTTTGGCTACACCTTC. The J gene is TRBJ1-2, the V gene TRBV6-6; 12 nucleotides match TRBD1. Germline V CDR1 and CDR2: MNHNY, SVGAGI (reference sequence). CDR3 length: 14 residues. V gave up 5 bases and J gave up 7 bases; unmatched junction bases: 5.

This rearrangement joins TRBV29-1 to TRBJ2-1, with D unresolved. Germline loops: CDR1 SQVTM, CDR2 ANQGSEA. V was shortened by 6 bases and J by 0 bases, with 9 bases between the two germline ends. The CDR3 spans 13 residues. In DNA, the CDR3 is TGCAGCGTCCTCTGGGGCTCCTACAATGAGCAGTTCTTC. Protein product: CSVLWGSYNEQFF.

The V and J genes are TRBV10-3 and TRBJ2-3, with D possibly being TRBD2 (6 bases). Germline-derived CDR1 and CDR2 are ENHRY and SYGVKD. The CDR3 has 13 amino acids. Trimming took off 7 bases at V and 1 base at J, with 9 bases between the two ends. This CDR3 is CAITGSGTDTQYF. The CDR3 nucleotides read TGTGCCATCACCGGGAGTGGCACAGATACGCAGTATTTT.

V is TRBV5-4 and J is TRBJ2-1; 8 bases agree with TRBD2. Germline V gene sequence: CDR1 SGHNT, CDR2 YYREEE (reference sequence). The CDR3 length is 14 residues. The trim removed 4 bases at V and 12 bases at J, leaving 12 bases unmatched. The CDR3 DNA is TGTGCCAGCAGCCCAATTAGTCCAACTAGCGGGCAGTTCTTC. The encoded protein is CASSPISPTSGQFF.

CDR3 in DNA: TGTGCCAGCAGTTTGTTCGCTAGCTCTGGAAACACCATATATTTT. The encoded protein is CASSLFASSGNTIYF. This chain uses TRBV28 with TRBJ1-3, with D unresolved. Germline values: CDR1 MDHEN, CDR2 SYDVKM. The CDR3 loop spans 15 amino acids. The V end was cut by 3 bases, the J end by 0 bases, with 9 bases between. Filled out from reference TRBV28 and TRBJ1-3, the complete variable domain reads DVKVTQSSRYLVKRTGEKVFLECVQDMDHENMFWYRQDPGLGLRLIYFSYDVKMKEKGDIPEGYSVSREKKERFSLILESASTNQTSMYLCASSLFASSGNTIYFGEGSWLTVV.

The chain joins TRBV30 to TRBJ2-4; 11 bases are shared with TRBD2. V lost 1 base, J lost 2 bases, and 13 bases stayed unmatched. Germline values: CDR1 GTSNPN, CDR2 SVGIG (reference sequence). This CDR3 spans 19 amino acids. CDR3 amino acids: CAWSGGSGRGFDTKNIQYF. The CDR3 DNA reads as TGTGCCTGGAGTGGCGGTAGCGGGAGGGGTTTTGATACCAAAAACATTCAGTACTTC.

As for this clone: The same CDR3 also results from other DNA sequences found in this sample. This sequence joins TRBV28 and TRBJ2-7, with no clear D. The V end was cut by 3 bases, the J end by 4 bases, with 4 bases between. Germline V gene sequence: CDR1 MDHEN, CDR2 SYDVKM. The CDR3 loop spans 11 amino acids. This CDR3 is CASSLRYEQYF. The CDR3 coding sequence is TGTGCCAGCAGTTTGCGTTACGAGCAGTACTTC.

This clone was recorded only once. The CDR3: CAVHRAGSYEQYF. In DNA, the CDR3 is TGTGCGGTACACAGGGCCGGGAGCTACGAGCAGTACTTC. The chain recombines TRBV28 with TRBJ2-7; D may match TRBD1 or TRBD2 (6 bases each). From germline, CDR1 is MDHEN and CDR2 SYDVKM. The CDR3 is 13 residues long.

The chain is built from TRBV30 and TRBJ1-3; D remains ambiguous. CDR1 GTSNPN and CDR2 SVGIG come from the germline V gene (reference sequence). The length of the CDR3 is 14 residues. V shed 1 base and J shed 9 bases, with 16 bases lying between them. The CDR3 region has the DNA TGTGCCTGGAGTGCCCCACCTCTGATAGTCACCATATATTTT. Its translation is CAWSAPPLIVTIYF.

The rearrangement joins TRBV6-6 to TRBJ1-2; D perhaps matches TRBD1 (5 bases). Per germline, CDR1 MNHNY and CDR2 SVGAGI (reference sequence). CDR3 length: 14 residues. V was clipped by 2 bases and J by 11 bases, with 18 bases between them. The CDR3, as DNA: TGTGCCAGCAGTTACAAGACAGCAGGGCTCCAATACACCTTC. Translated, it gives CASSYKTAGLQYTF.

V gene TRBV2 combines with J gene TRBJ1-2; D unclear. CDR3 length: 13 residues. V dropped 6 bases and J dropped 4 bases, with 12 bases sitting between them. Germline loops: CDR1 SNHLY, CDR2 FYNNEI. The CDR3 coding sequence is TGTGCCAGCAGCTCCGGGCTGACCTATGGCTACACCTTC. Translation: CASSSGLTYGYTF.

This chain links TRBV6-1 with TRBJ2-7; 8 nucleotides line up with TRBD1. CDR1 MNHNS and CDR2 SASEGT come from the germline V gene. The V and J ends lost 5 bases and 3 bases, in that order; junction bases with no gene match: 6. This CDR3 is built from 14 residues. In DNA form, the CDR3 reads TGTGCCAGCAGTCCGCGGACAGGGTACTACGAGCAGTACTTC. This encodes CASSPRTGYYEQYF.

J is TRBJ2-5 and V is TRBV2; D remains unclear. Germline V gene data show CDR1 as SNHLY and CDR2 as FYNNEI. The CDR3 is made up of 13 amino acids. V was clipped by 4 bases and J by 4 bases, with 10 bases between them. CDR3: CASSVGVPETQYF. The CDR3 bases are TGTGCCAGCAGTGTTGGGGTTCCAGAGACCCAGTACTTC. The variable domain in full, with the rest retrieved from reference TRBV2 and TRBJ2-5, is EPEVTQTPSHQVTQMGQEVILRCVPISNHLYFYWYRQILGQKVEFLVSFYNNEISEKSEIFDDQFSVERPDGSNFTLKIRSTKLEDSAMYFCASSVGVPETQYFGPGTRLLVL.

This chain links TRBV4-3 with TRBJ1-2; perhaps TRBD1 as D (6 bases). Trimming took off 4 bases at V and 4 bases at J, with 13 bases between the two ends. Germline loops: CDR1 LGHNA, CDR2 YSLEER. This CDR3 is built from 14 residues. The CDR3 reads CASSPIGQLYGYTF. The CDR3, as DNA: TGCGCCAGCAGCCCGATCGGACAGCTCTATGGCTACACCTTC.

The chain combines TRBV7-9 with TRBJ2-5; a possible D gene is TRBD2 (6 bases). This CDR3 comprises 12 residues. V lost 5 bases to trimming and J lost 13 bases, with 17 bases between them. Germline V lookup: CDR1 SEHNR, CDR2 FQNEAQ (reference sequence). CDR3 sequence (DNA): TGTGCCAGCAGCCCTACGTCGGAAGCGGGGTACTTC. Protein sequence: CASSPTSEAGYF.

The chain recombines TRBV18 with TRBJ2-3; D gene uncertain. The CDR3 totals 14 residues. With 1 base removed from V and 6 bases from J, the gap between germline ends came to 11 bases. Germline lookup yields CDR1 KGHSH and CDR2 LQKENI. CDR3 nucleotides: TGTGCCAGCTCACCACGGGAATCGCGGGATACGCAGTATTTT. It translates to CASSPRESRDTQYF.

The V call is TRBV7-6, the J call TRBJ2-2; D is possibly TRBD1 (5 bases). This CDR3 has 16 residues. Trimming removed 3 bases from V and 1 base from J, with 12 bases in between. Germline-derived CDR1 and CDR2 are SGHVS and FNYEAQ. CDR3: CASSFLTGQNTGELFF. CDR3 DNA sequence: TGTGCCAGCAGCTTCCTCACAGGCCAGAACACCGGGGAGCTGTTTTTT.

The chain recombines TRBV20-1 with TRBJ2-7; TRBD1 is a possible D gene (6 bases). The V end lost 7 bases, the J end lost 7 bases, and 14 bases lay between the germline ends. Germline assignment: CDR1 DFQATT and CDR2 SNEGSKA (reference sequence). The CDR3 covers 11 residues. CDR3 bases: TGCAGTGTAACAGGGTACCGAGAGCAGTACTTC. Its translation: CSVTGYREQYF.